The 10 T cell receptor beta chains below were found in one sample sequenced in a study of blood T cell repertoires in COVID-19. Profiling relied on immunoSEQ multiplex PCR, and the TCRdb table lists in-frame clones only, not all of them. The sample lists about 180,000 clones, 80% to 90% occurring once. Sequencing was carried out using peripheral blood. Receptor source: a woman aged 45-60 years with COVID-19, enrolled during active disease.

This clone has a single count. The V gene is TRBV30, the J gene TRBJ1-1, with D tentatively TRBD1 (5 bases). Germline CDR1 is GTSNPN and CDR2 is SVGIG (reference sequence). This CDR3 is 13 amino acids long. V lost 1 base, J lost 4 bases, and 10 bases lay in between. The CDR3 loop is CAWSAGGSTEAFF. In DNA, the CDR3 is TGTGCCTGGAGTGCGGGGGGAAGCACTGAAGCTTTCTTT.

The chain recombines TRBV7-2 with TRBJ1-4; D perhaps matches TRBD1 (5 bases). Trimming took 1 base from V and 7 from J, leaving 10 bases between them. CDR1 and CDR2 from the germline V gene are SGHTA and FQGNSA. This CDR3 contains 14 residues. CDR3 amino acids: CASSLVVGGEKLFF. The CDR3 bases are TGTGCCAGCAGCTTAGTAGTCGGGGGTGAAAAACTGTTTTTT.

This chain connects TRBV3-1 (or the pseudogene TRBV3-2) to TRBJ2-5; TRBD2 agrees at 7 bases. Germline V gene data show CDR1 as LGHDT and CDR2 as YNNKEL (reference sequence). Germline trimming cut 3 bases from V and 3 bases from J; bases unmatched to any gene: 7. The CDR3 sequence is 15 residues long. CDR3 sequence (DNA): TGTGCCAGCAGCCAGGTGCGGGGGACTAAAGAGACCCAGTACTTC. It yields the protein CASSQVRGTKETQYF.

V and J are TRBV5-1 and TRBJ1-3; D perhaps matches TRBD1 (6 bases). CDR3 length: 16 residues. V gave up 4 bases and J gave up 0 bases, with 14 bases separating them. Germline assignment: CDR1 SGHRS and CDR2 YFSETQ. The CDR3 is CASSPGHMSSGNTIYF. The CDR3 DNA reads as TGCGCCAGCAGCCCGGGACATATGAGCTCTGGAAACACCATATATTTT.

Only one count was recorded for this clone. This sequence joins TRBV3-1 (or the pseudogene TRBV3-2) and TRBJ2-7, with TRBD2 identical over 12 bases. The J segment lost 1 base and the V segment lost 6 bases, leaving 4 bases of the junction unmatched. Germline V CDR1 and CDR2: LGHDT, YNNKEL (reference sequence). The CDR3 loop spans 15 amino acids. The CDR3 spells CASRIGLAGSYEQYF. The CDR3 DNA is TGTGCCAGCAGGATAGGACTAGCGGGGTCCTACGAGCAGTACTTC.

This CDR3 reads CASSPNSVGAAEQYF. In nucleotides, the CDR3 is TGTGCCAGCAGCCCCAATAGCGTGGGGGCCGCCGAGCAGTACTTC. V is TRBV9 and J is TRBJ2-7; tentative D call: TRBD1 (6 bases). Trimming stripped 4 bases from V and 6 bases from J, with 20 bases between. CDR3 length equals 15 residues. Germline values: CDR1 SGDLS, CDR2 YYNGEE.

CDR3 protein: CASRPRTGDSVIFGEQFF. The CDR3 nucleotides read TGTGCCAGCAGACCTCGGACAGGGGACAGCGTGATTTTCGGTGAGCAGTTCTTC. The chain links TRBV7-2 to TRBJ2-1, with TRBD1 matching 9 bases. CDR1 and CDR2 (germline): SGHTA, FQGNSA. This CDR3 is 18 amino acids long. Unmatched junction bases numbered 21, after V lost 6 bases and J lost 9 bases. Full variable domain (missing parts from reference TRBV7-2 and TRBJ2-1): GAGVSQSPSNKVTEKGKDVELRCDPISGHTALYWYRQSLGQGLEFLIYFQGNSAPDKSGLPSDRFSAERTGGSVSTLTIQRTQQEDSAVYLCASRPRTGDSVIFGEQFFGPGTRLTVL.

This rearrangement joins TRBV9 to TRBJ2-6; 10 bases fit TRBD1. This CDR3 is built from 18 residues. V lost 0 bases, J lost 3 bases, and 6 bases stayed unmatched. CDR1 is SGDLS, CDR2 YYNGEE, per germline. CDR3 nucleotides: TGTGCCAGCAGCGTAGGGACAGGGGGTAGAGATGGGGCCAACGTCCTGACTTTC. This gives the protein CASSVGTGGRDGANVLTF.

This clone has more than one count but fewer than ten. The chain joins TRBV4-3 to TRBJ1-1, with D perhaps matching TRBD1 (6 bases). Trimming shortened V by 1 base and J by 4 bases, and 16 bases separated the two germline ends. CDR3 length: 16 residues. CDR1 is LGHNA, CDR2 YSLEER, per germline. CDR3 nucleotides: TGCGCCAGCAGCCAAGTCGGTTCAGGGGTGGTCACTGAAGCTTTCTTT. Translating gives CASSQVGSGVVTEAFF.

This clone has only a few counts. The chain uses TRBV10-3 and TRBJ2-7; D may be TRBD1 (5 bases). Trimming took 2 bases from V and 6 from J, leaving 14 bases between them. The CDR3 has 14 residues. The germline CDR1 and CDR2 sequences are ENHRY and SYGVKD. CDR3 coding DNA: TGTGCCATCAGTGAGGCCCAGGGAAACCGCGAGCAGTACTTC. Amino acids: CAISEAQGNREQYF.